One sample yielded the 2 T cell receptor beta chains listed below, sequenced in a study of regulatory T cells in long-lasting Graves disease. Time point specified: newly diagnosed GD, antithyroid drugs for less than 3 months. Scientists built the TCR library using RNA that was extracted from PBMCs. The TCR beta library used iRepertoire HTBI primers with Arm-PCR amplification of CDR3. From the multiplex PCR reads, TCRdb called clonotypes with MiXCR, one entry per CDR3 protein. Here the sample spans approximately 470,000 distinct CDR3 sequences, 15% to 20% being singletons. The same sample was also used in a study of T cells in Graves' hyperthyroidism and ophthalmopathy.

The sample in question was peripheral blood mononuclear cells (PBMCs), obtained at new diagnosis, from a patient treated with antithyroid drugs. These receptors all stem from a middle-aged man with Graves disease.

There are many counts of this clonotype. The chain links TRBV28 to TRBJ2-7, with TRBD2 identical over 12 bases. The CDR3 covers 20 residues. The germline gives CDR1 MDHEN, CDR2 SYDVKM. The junction had 18 bases not matched to a gene; V was cut back by 2 bases and J by 4 bases. The CDR3 DNA reads as TGTGCCAGCAGTTTACCAAAACTCCGACTAGCGGGAGTAAATTGGTACGAGCAGTACTTC. It codes for CASSLPKLRLAGVNWYEQYF.

As for this clonotype: An end of the junction differs from the germline gene, which may be a read error. V gene TRBV28 combines with J gene TRBJ1-2; tentatively, D is TRBD1 (6 bases). CDR3 size: 14 residues. The germline CDR1 and CDR2 sequences are MDHEN and SYDVKM. CDR3 protein: CASSGNRDAYGYIF. In DNA, the CDR3 is TGTGCCAGCAGTGGTAACAGGGATGCCTATGGCTACATTTTC.